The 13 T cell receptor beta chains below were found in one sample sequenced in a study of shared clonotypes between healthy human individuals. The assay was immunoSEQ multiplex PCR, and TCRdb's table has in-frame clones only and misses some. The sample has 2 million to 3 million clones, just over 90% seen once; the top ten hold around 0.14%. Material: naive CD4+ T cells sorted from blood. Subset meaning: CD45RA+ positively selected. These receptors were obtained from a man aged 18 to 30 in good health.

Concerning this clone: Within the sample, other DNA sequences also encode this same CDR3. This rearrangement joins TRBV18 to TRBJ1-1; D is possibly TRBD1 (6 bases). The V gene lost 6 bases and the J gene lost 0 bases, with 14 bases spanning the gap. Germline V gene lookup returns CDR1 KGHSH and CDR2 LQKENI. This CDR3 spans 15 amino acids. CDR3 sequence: CASSPPGQLNTEAFF. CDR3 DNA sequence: TGTGCCAGCTCTCCTCCGGGACAACTGAACACTGAAGCTTTCTTT.

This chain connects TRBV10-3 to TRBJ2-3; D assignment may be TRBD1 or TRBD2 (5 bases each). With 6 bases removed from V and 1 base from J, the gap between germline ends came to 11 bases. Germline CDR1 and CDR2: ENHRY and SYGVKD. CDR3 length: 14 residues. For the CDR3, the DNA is TGTGCCATCAGGCCCGGGGCGGGCACAGATACGCAGTATTTT. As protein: CAIRPGAGTDTQYF.

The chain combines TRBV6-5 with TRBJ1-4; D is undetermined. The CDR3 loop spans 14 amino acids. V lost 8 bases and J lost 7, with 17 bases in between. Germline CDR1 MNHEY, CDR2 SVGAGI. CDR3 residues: CASGLGGLGEKLFF. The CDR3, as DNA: TGTGCCAGCGGCCTGGGAGGGCTGGGTGAAAAACTGTTTTTT.

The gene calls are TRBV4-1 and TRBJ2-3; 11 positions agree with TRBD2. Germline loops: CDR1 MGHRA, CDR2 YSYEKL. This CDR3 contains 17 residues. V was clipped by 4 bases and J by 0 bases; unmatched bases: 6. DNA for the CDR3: TGCGCCAGCAGCCCCTCAACTAGCGGGAGTAGCACAGATACGCAGTATTTT. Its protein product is CASSPSTSGSSTDTQYF.

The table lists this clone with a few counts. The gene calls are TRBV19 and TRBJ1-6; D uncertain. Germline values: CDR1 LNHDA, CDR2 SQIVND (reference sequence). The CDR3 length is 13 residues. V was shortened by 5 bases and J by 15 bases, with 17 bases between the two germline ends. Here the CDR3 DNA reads TGTGCCAGTAGTGGGCAACACAGCGGCGTCCTCCACTTT. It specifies CASSGQHSGVLHF.

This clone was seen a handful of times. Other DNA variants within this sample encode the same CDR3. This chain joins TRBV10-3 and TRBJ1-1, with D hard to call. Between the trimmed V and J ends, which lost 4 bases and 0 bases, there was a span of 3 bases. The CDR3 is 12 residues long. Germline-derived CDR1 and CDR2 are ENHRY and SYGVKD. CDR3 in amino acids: CAISGLNTEAFF. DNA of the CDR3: TGTGCCATCAGTGGGTTGAACACTGAAGCTTTCTTT.

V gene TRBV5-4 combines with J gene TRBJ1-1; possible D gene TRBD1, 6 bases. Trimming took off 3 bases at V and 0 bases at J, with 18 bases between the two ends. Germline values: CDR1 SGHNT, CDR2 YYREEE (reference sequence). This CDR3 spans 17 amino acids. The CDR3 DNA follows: TGTGCCAGCAGCTCGTTGGGGGGCTTAAAGATGAACACTGAAGCTTTCTTT. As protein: CASSSLGGLKMNTEAFF.

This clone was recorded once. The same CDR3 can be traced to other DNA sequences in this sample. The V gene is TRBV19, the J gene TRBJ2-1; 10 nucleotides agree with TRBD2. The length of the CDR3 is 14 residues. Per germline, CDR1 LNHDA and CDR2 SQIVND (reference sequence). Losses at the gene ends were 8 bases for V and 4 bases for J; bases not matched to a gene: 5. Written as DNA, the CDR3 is TGTGCCAGTTCTACTAGCGGGACTTACAATGAGCAGTTCTTC. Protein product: CASSTSGTYNEQFF.

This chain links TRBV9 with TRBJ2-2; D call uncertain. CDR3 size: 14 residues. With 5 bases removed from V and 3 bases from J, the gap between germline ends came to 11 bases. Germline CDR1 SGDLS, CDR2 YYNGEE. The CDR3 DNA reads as TGTGCCAGCAGTCGCGATGCGGACACCGGGGAGCTGTTTTTT. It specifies CASSRDADTGELFF.

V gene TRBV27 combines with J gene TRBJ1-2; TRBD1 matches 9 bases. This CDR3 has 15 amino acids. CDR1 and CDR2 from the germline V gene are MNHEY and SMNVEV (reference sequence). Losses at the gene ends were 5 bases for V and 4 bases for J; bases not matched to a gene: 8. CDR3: CASSQDRGTSYGYTF. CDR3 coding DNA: TGTGCCAGCAGTCAGGACAGGGGAACTTCCTATGGCTACACCTTC.

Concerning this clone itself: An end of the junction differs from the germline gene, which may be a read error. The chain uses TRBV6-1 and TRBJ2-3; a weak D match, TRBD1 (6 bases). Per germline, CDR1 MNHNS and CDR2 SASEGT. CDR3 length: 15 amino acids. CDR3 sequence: CASREGQISTDTQYF. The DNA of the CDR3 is TGTGCCAGCAGGGAAGGACAGATTAGCACAGATACGCAGTATTTT.

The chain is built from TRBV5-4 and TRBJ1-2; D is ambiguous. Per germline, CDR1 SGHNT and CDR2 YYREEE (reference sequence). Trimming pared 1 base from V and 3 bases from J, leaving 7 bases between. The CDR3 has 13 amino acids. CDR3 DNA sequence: TGTGCCAGCAGCTTGCCCACAGACTATGGCTACACCTTC. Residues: CASSLPTDYGYTF.

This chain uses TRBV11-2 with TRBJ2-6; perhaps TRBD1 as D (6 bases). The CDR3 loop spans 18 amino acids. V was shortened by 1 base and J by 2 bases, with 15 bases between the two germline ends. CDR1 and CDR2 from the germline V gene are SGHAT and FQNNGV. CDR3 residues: CASSLGGRGYPGANVLTF. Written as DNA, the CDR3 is TGTGCCAGCAGCTTAGGCGGCAGGGGATATCCTGGGGCCAACGTCCTGACTTTC.